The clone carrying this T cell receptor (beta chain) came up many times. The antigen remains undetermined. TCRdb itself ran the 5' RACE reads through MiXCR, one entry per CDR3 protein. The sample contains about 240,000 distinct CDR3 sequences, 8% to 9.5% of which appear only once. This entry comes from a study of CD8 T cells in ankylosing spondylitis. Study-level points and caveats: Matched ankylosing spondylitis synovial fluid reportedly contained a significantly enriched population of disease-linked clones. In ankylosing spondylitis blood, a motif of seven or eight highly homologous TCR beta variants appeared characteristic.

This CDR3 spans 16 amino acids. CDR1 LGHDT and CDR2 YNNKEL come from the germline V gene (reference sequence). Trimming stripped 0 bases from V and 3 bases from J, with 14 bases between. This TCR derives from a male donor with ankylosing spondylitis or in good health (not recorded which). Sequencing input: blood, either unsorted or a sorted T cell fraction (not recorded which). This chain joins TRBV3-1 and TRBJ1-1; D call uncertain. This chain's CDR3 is CASSQDALGRDTEAFF. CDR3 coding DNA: TGTGCCAGCAGCCAAGATGCGTTAGGTAGGGACACTGAAGCTTTCTTT.